This T cell receptor beta chain stems from a study of cytomegalovirus exposure and HLA in healthy donors. The PCR was carried out with 60 Vbeta primers and 13 Jbeta primers. Assay used: immunoSEQ multiplex PCR; TCRdb lists only in-frame clones, some missing. The sample holds 140,000 to 150,000 clones, 75% to 90% seen once. When sampled, the donors appeared nominally healthy, though they likely had unrecorded immune exposures. The CDR3 extends over 17 amino acids. From germline, CDR1 is SNHLY and CDR2 FYNNEI. The germline V and J ends were trimmed by 5 bases and 2 bases, with 22 bases remaining between them. Study observations and caveats: A reported reduction in N-insertions relative to the approximately 640-donor mean was seen in an Asian-associated ancestry cluster in a later analysis. Researchers left out some V segments, among them TRBV6-2 and TRBV6-3, as indistinguishable. A further, later analysis showed that HLA-associated TCR beta chains (compared with equally common others) were more clonally expanded.

Concerning this clone itself: As yet, its antigen is unknown.

This chain uses TRBV2 with TRBJ2-7; tentatively, D is TRBD1 (6 bases). The receptor was isolated from a woman aged 25 to 45 in good health and CMV-seronegative. Sequences were obtained from PBMCs. The CDR3 here is CASSPGTRGVNTYEQYF. In DNA form, the CDR3 reads TGTGCCAGCAGTCCCGGGACAAGAGGGGTAAACACCTACGAGCAGTACTTC.